What follows are 20 T cell receptor beta chains derived from one specimen sequenced in a study of shared clonotypes between healthy human individuals. The protocol was immunoSEQ multiplex PCR, while the TCRdb copy is restricted to in-frame clones and leaves out a portion. This sample carries 1,100,000 or so clones, about four fifths of them seen once, and the ten largest clones take approximately 0.5%. The sequenced sample consisted of memory CD4+ T cells from PBMCs. Sample subset: CD45RA-negative fraction. The receptors shown here come from a man aged 18-30 years in good health. Some clones in this sample may be carry-over from other donors' samples.

This clone was counted between two and nine times. The chain links TRBV11-2 to TRBJ1-1; D is uncertain. Trimming pared 1 base from V and 1 base from J, leaving 16 bases between. This CDR3 has 17 amino acids. The germline V gene has CDR1 SGHAT and CDR2 FQNNGV. The CDR3 protein is CASSLGPTGRGNTEAFF. The DNA for the CDR3 is TGTGCCAGCAGCTTAGGGCCCACGGGTCGGGGGAACACTGAAGCTTTCTTT. Full variable domain (remainder filled in from reference TRBV11-2 and TRBJ1-1): EAGVAQSPRYKIIEKRQSVAFWCNPISGHATLYWYQQILGQGPKLLIQFQNNGVVDDSQLPKDRFSAERLKGVDSTLKIQPAKLEDSAVYLCASSLGPTGRGNTEAFFGQGTRLTVV.

This clone was observed once. This chain connects TRBV11-2 to TRBJ2-7, with D possibly being TRBD1 or TRBD2 (5 bases each). V lost 1 base and J lost 3, with 10 bases in between. This CDR3 is 14 amino acids long. Germline CDR1 SGHAT, CDR2 FQNNGV. The CDR3 is CASSLGGLGYEQYF. The DNA of the CDR3 is TGTGCCAGCAGCTTAGGGGGGTTGGGCTACGAGCAGTACTTC. Based on the CDR3 plus reference TRBV11-2 and TRBJ2-7, the full variable domain is EAGVAQSPRYKIIEKRQSVAFWCNPISGHATLYWYQQILGQGPKLLIQFQNNGVVDDSQLPKDRFSAERLKGVDSTLKIQPAKLEDSAVYLCASSLGGLGYEQYFGPGTRLTVT.

The rearrangement uses TRBV10-2 and TRBJ2-7, with D possibly TRBD2 on 6 matching bases. The germline V gene encodes CDR1 WSHSY and CDR2 SAAADI. V was cut by 6 bases and J by 2 bases, with 14 bases left in between. The CDR3 has 14 amino acids. The CDR3 DNA follows: TGCGCCAGCAGAGGGGACTTACCAGCCTACGAGCAGTACTTC. Amino acid sequence: CASRGDLPAYEQYF.

In its sample, this clone was seen once. V gene TRBV28 combines with J gene TRBJ2-7, with 8 bases identical to TRBD1. The length of the CDR3 is 15 residues. CDR1 and CDR2 (germline): MDHEN, SYDVKM. Losses at the gene ends were 6 bases for V and 2 bases for J; bases not matched to a gene: 9. The CDR3 loop reads CASSPRTGRTYEQYF. In DNA form, the CDR3 reads TGTGCCAGCAGCCCACGGACAGGGAGAACCTACGAGCAGTACTTC.

This clone has only a few counts. J is TRBJ1-5 and V is TRBV28; D not certain. The V end was cut by 3 bases, the J end by 0 bases, with 18 bases between. Germline values: CDR1 MDHEN, CDR2 SYDVKM. This CDR3 is built from 18 residues. CDR3 loop: CASSFPRTASYSNQPQHF. The CDR3 DNA reads as TGTGCCAGCAGTTTCCCGCGCACAGCCAGCTATAGCAATCAGCCCCAGCATTTT.

The chain couples TRBV6-6 to TRBJ1-4; D call uncertain. The germline gives CDR1 MNHNY, CDR2 SVGAGI (reference sequence). V was clipped by 2 bases and J by 10 bases, with 17 bases between them. The length of the CDR3 is 15 residues. The CDR3 reads CASSYDLGYEGKLFF. In nucleotides, the CDR3 is TGTGCCAGCAGTTACGACCTGGGGTATGAAGGAAAACTGTTTTTT.

The chain uses TRBV27 and TRBJ1-1, with D maybe TRBD1 (6 bases). V was cut by 4 bases and J by 1 base, with 19 bases left in between. The length of the CDR3 is 17 residues. CDR1 is MNHEY and CDR2 is SMNVEV in the germline V gene (reference sequence). The CDR3 DNA is TGTGCCAGCAGTTCTGCACGGACAGCTCCTCCGAACACTGAAGCTTTCTTT. Translated: CASSSARTAPPNTEAFF.

The V gene is TRBV2, the J gene TRBJ1-5, with D uncertain. Germline loops: CDR1 SNHLY, CDR2 FYNNEI. The CDR3 is 16 residues long. The V and J ends lost 0 bases and 7 bases respectively, with 16 bases between them. This CDR3 is CASSEARQVGNQPQHF. For the CDR3, the DNA is TGTGCCAGCAGTGAAGCGCGACAAGTAGGGAACCAGCCCCAGCATTTT.

The chain is built from TRBV29-1 and TRBJ2-5; the match to TRBD2 covers 13 bases. This CDR3 region has 15 residues. Germline-derived CDR1 and CDR2 are SQVTM and ANQGSEA. Trimming removed 7 bases from V and 5 bases from J; junction bases left unmatched: 10. The CDR3 DNA sequence: TGCAGCGCCGACTTCACTAGCGGGAGGGGGGAGACCCAGTACTTC. Translated: CSADFTSGRGETQYF. The full variable domain, in which reference TRBV29-1 and TRBJ2-5 provide the parts outside the CDR3, is SAVISQKPSRDICQRGTSLTIQCQVDSQVTMMFWYRQQPGQSLTLIATANQGSEATYESGFVIDKFPISRPNLTFSTLTVSNMSPEDSSIYLCSADFTSGRGETQYFGPGTRLLVL.

This clone came up a few times. This chain connects TRBV7-9 to TRBJ1-2; D not certain. Germline V CDR1 and CDR2: SEHNR, FQNEAQ (reference sequence). Trimming stripped 4 bases from V and 3 bases from J, with 12 bases between. The CDR3 has 14 amino acids. The CDR3 loop is CASSSRASDYGYTF. The CDR3 nucleotides read TGTGCCAGCAGCTCGCGGGCCTCTGACTATGGCTACACCTTC.

In regard to this clone: Other DNA sequences in this specimen translate into the identical CDR3. This sequence joins TRBV7-9 and TRBJ2-2; unclear D gene. V dropped 1 base and J dropped 2 bases, with 5 bases sitting between them. CDR1 SEHNR and CDR2 FQNEAQ come from the germline V gene (reference sequence). The CDR3 consists of 14 residues. CDR3 in DNA: TGTGCCAGCAGCTTAGTCCTAAACACCGGGGAGCTGTTTTTT. As protein: CASSLVLNTGELFF.

This rearrangement joins TRBV7-2 to TRBJ2-7, with no clear D. Germline V gives CDR1 SGHTA, CDR2 FQGNSA. V shed 5 bases and J shed 2 bases, with 13 bases lying between them. There are 14 residues in the CDR3. CDR3: CASSLDGSAYEQYF. DNA of the CDR3: TGTGCCAGCAGCCTAGACGGATCCGCCTACGAGCAGTACTTC.

The rearrangement uses TRBV6-1 and TRBJ2-7; D is unclear. The CDR3 length is 11 residues. The V gene lost 6 bases and the J gene lost 3 bases, with 6 bases spanning the gap. The V gene's germline CDR1 is MNHNS and CDR2 SASEGT. The CDR3: CASSLIYEQYF. The CDR3 region has the DNA TGTGCCAGCAGCCTTATCTACGAGCAGTACTTC.

Points on this clone: The same CDR3 arises from other DNA sequences in this sample as well. The chain couples TRBV28 to TRBJ2-3, with 8 bases identical to TRBD2. This CDR3 region has 11 residues. Looked up from germline, CDR1 is MDHEN and CDR2 is SYDVKM. J gave up 8 bases and V 5 bases, and 0 bases lay outside the gene matches. This CDR3 is CASSLAGTQYF. The CDR3 nucleotides are TGTGCCAGCAGTCTAGCGGGTACGCAGTATTTT.

The rearrangement joins TRBV7-9 to TRBJ2-5; D is perhaps TRBD1 (6 bases). The J call may be in error: the DNA end matches TRBJ2-7 better. The CDR3 is 14 residues long. Germline lookup yields CDR1 SEHNR and CDR2 FQNEAQ (reference sequence). CDR3: CASSPPPGDYEQYF. The CDR3 nucleotides read TGTGCCAGCAGCCCCCCCCCAGGGGACTACGAGCAGTACTTC.

The chain is built from TRBV10-3 and TRBJ2-3, with TRBD2 matching 15 bases. The CDR3 extends over 14 amino acids. The J segment lost 3 bases and the V segment lost 10 bases, leaving 2 bases of the junction unmatched. CDR1 and CDR2 from the germline V gene are ENHRY and SYGVKD. CDR3 sequence reads: CATGLAGGTDTQYF. The CDR3 DNA follows: TGTGCCACCGGACTAGCGGGAGGGACAGATACGCAGTATTTT.

V is TRBV5-1 and J is TRBJ1-2; possibly TRBD1 for D (5 bases). V was pared by 4 bases and J by 2 bases, with 15 bases between. The CDR3 length is 15 residues. Germline-derived CDR1 and CDR2 are SGHRS and YFSETQ. CDR3 loop: CASSGGYRSNYGYTF. CDR3 bases: TGCGCCAGCAGCGGGGGATATCGAAGCAACTATGGCTACACCTTC. Full variable domain (outside the CDR3, taken from reference TRBV5-1 and TRBJ1-2): KAGVTQTPRYLIKTRGQQVTLSCSPISGHRSVSWYQQTPGQGLQFLFEYFSETQRNKGNFPGRFSGRQFSNSRSEMNVSTLELGDSALYLCASSGGYRSNYGYTFGSGTRLTVV.

Notes on this clone: The same CDR3 can be traced to other DNA sequences in this sample. The chain couples TRBV5-1 to TRBJ1-5; D perhaps matches TRBD1 (5 bases). Germline V gene lookup returns CDR1 SGHRS and CDR2 YFSETQ. The V end lost 0 bases, the J end lost 0 bases, and 7 bases lay between the germline ends. The CDR3 consists of 15 residues. This CDR3 is CASSLAGVSNQPQHF. In DNA, the CDR3 is TGCGCCAGCAGCTTGGCGGGGGTTAGCAATCAGCCCCAGCATTTT.

The chain links TRBV9 to TRBJ1-1; D gene ambiguous. The CDR3 is made up of 15 amino acids. V lost 0 bases and J 6 bases, leaving 15 bases between the germline ends. Germline V lookup: CDR1 SGDLS, CDR2 YYNGEE. The CDR3 region is CASSVDPQIGAEAFF. CDR3 DNA: TGTGCCAGCAGCGTAGATCCCCAAATCGGCGCTGAAGCTTTCTTT.

The gene calls are TRBV7-3 and TRBJ2-3; perhaps TRBD2 as D (6 bases). The CDR3 runs to 16 residues. V lost 4 bases and J lost 5, with 19 bases in between. CDR1 is SGHTA and CDR2 is FQGTGA in the germline V gene. The CDR3: CASSSGLRSRGDTQYF. DNA of the CDR3: TGTGCCAGCAGCTCCGGACTACGTTCTAGGGGAGATACGCAGTATTTT.